This section outlines one T cell receptor (beta chain) sequence together with its context. Its antigen is as yet unknown. Averaging about 120 mL, one heparinised blood draw was given by each donor. CD45RO/CCR7/CD25/CD127/CD95/CD27 separated CD4+ naive, central memory, regulatory and stem cell-like memory cells by sorting. Per the germline V gene, CDR1 is SQVTM and CDR2 is ANQGSEA. V shed 2 bases, J shed 7 bases, and the junction held 15 bases outside the gene matches. CDR3 length: 17 amino acids. The sample is drawn from a study of beta chain features in type 1 diabetes. Study-level information: Examination covered some 110,000,000 sorted cells spanning all samples. Study-level points and caveats: Naive, central memory and regulatory TCRB repertoires appeared more similar among patients than healthy donors.

Expressed TCRB transcripts were sequenced because the entire RNA isolate underwent reverse transcription. Using immunoSEQ multiplex PCR, the repertoire was profiled, and TCRdb retains in-frame clones only, with some absent. Of about 300,000 clones listed, 8% were seen once; the top ten hold roughly 0.94%. The chain is built from TRBV29-1 and TRBJ2-5; 11 bases fit TRBD1. This receptor was obtained from a woman between 18 and 29 years old in good health. Sequenced input: central memory CD4+ T cells from blood. CDR3 DNA sequence: TGCAGCGTTGAAAAACTCCCCCGGACAGGGGGCGCGGGGACCCAGTACTTC. It encodes CSVEKLPRTGGAGTQYF.